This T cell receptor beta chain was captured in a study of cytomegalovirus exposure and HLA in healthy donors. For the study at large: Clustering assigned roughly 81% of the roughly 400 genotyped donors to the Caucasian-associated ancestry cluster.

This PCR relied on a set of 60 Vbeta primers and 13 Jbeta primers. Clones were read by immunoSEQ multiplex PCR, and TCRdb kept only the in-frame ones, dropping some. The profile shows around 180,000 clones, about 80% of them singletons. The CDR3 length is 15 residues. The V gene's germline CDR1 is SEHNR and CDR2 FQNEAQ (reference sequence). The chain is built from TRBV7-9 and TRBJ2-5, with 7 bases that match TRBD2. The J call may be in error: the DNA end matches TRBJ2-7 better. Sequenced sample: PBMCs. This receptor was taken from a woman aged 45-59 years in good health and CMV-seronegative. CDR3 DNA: TGTGCCAGCAGCCCACGGTGGGGAGGGGAAAACGAGCAGTACTTC. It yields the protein CASSPRWGGENEQYF.